These 8 T cell receptor beta chains share one sample of origin, sequenced in a study of identical twins. MiXCR was run by TCRdb on the 5' RACE reads, yielding one entry per CDR3 protein. The data show approximately 1.8 million distinct CDR3 sequences, roughly 35% seen once. Sequenced material: cord blood. These TCRs come from a newborn girl in good health.

Only a few counts were recorded for this clonotype. The chain is built from TRBV2 and TRBJ1-4, with TRBD1 matching over 9 bases. The V segment lost 8 bases and the J segment 3 bases; nucleotides outside the gene matches: 13. This CDR3 has 17 residues. Germline values: CDR1 SNHLY, CDR2 FYNNEI. DNA of the CDR3: TGTGCCAGCCACGCCGGGACAGGGAGGTTGGCTAATGAAAAACTGTTTTTT. It specifies CASHAGTGRLANEKLFF.

The chain joins TRBV5-1 to TRBJ1-2; 7 nucleotides agree with TRBD1. The V gene end was trimmed by 4 bases and the J gene end by 4 bases; junction bases not matched to a gene: 10. Germline V gene data show CDR1 as SGHRS and CDR2 as YFSETQ. The CDR3 runs 15 residues. The CDR3 DNA reads as TGCGCCAGCAGCCCGTCGGGACAGCCCCTCTATGGCTACACCTTC. Translated, it gives CASSPSGQPLYGYTF.

The rearrangement joins TRBV5-1 to TRBJ1-4; D is undetermined. Trimming took 7 bases from V and 8 from J, leaving 15 bases between them. The germline V gene has CDR1 SGHRS and CDR2 YFSETQ. CDR3 length equals 13 residues. The CDR3 loop reads CASRSWTGEKLFF. The CDR3 DNA sequence: TGCGCCAGCCGCTCCTGGACGGGGGAAAAACTGTTTTTT.

The rearrangement links TRBV7-2 to TRBJ1-1; the match to TRBD1 covers 10 bases. Germline CDR1 SGHTA, CDR2 FQGNSA. V lost 1 base to trimming and J lost 11 bases; unmatched junction nucleotides: 1. The CDR3 is 12 amino acids. Here the CDR3 DNA reads TGTGCCAGCAGCTTAGGGGGACAGGGGGCTTTCTTT. This encodes CASSLGGQGAFF.

This sequence joins TRBV11-2 and TRBJ2-1; 14 positions agree with TRBD2. V was clipped by 6 bases and J by 9 bases; unmatched bases: 4. Germline values: CDR1 SGHAT, CDR2 FQNNGV. The CDR3 totals 14 residues. CDR3 amino acids: CASRTSGGVGEQFF. CDR3 nucleotide sequence: TGTGCCAGCAGGACTAGCGGGGGGGTAGGTGAGCAGTTCTTC.

The chain links TRBV5-1 to TRBJ2-3; no reliable D call. The germline V gene encodes CDR1 SGHRS and CDR2 YFSETQ. CDR3 length: 15 amino acids. V was shortened by 0 bases and J by 2 bases, with 10 bases between the two germline ends. The DNA for the CDR3 is TGCGCCAGCAGCTTGGAGGGCGTCCCCACAGATACGCAGTATTTT. Translated, it gives CASSLEGVPTDTQYF.

The CDR3 is CASSIAGVSLQQFF. The CDR3 DNA reads as TGTGCCAGTAGTATCGCGGGAGTCTCCCTTCAGCAGTTCTTC. The chain couples TRBV19 to TRBJ2-1, with 7 bases that match TRBD2. Germline values: CDR1 LNHDA, CDR2 SQIVND (reference sequence). V dropped 3 bases and J dropped 11; count of bases not matched to a gene: 10. The CDR3 spans 14 residues.

This clonotype was counted between two and nine times. The CDR3 DNA reads as TGCGCCAGCAGGTTATCGGACAGGGGGCACAATGAGCAGTTCTTC. Its protein product is CASRLSDRGHNEQFF. The rearrangement joins TRBV5-1 to TRBJ2-1; 11 bases map to TRBD1. The V gene end was trimmed by 5 bases and the J gene end by 5 bases; junction bases not matched to a gene: 6. CDR3 length: 15 amino acids. Germline V gives CDR1 SGHRS, CDR2 YFSETQ.